A single sample is the source of the 8 T cell receptor beta chains below, sequenced in a study of T cell responses to AZD1222 COVID-19 vaccine. Sequenced by immunoSEQ multiplex PCR; TCRdb stores in-frame clones only, minus some. This table has around 200,000 clones, 85% to 90% appearing once. The material was peripheral blood, obtained 28 days after the second AZD1222 dose. The receptors derive from an adult who received the AZD1222 COVID-19 vaccine.

The rearrangement joins TRBV7-2 to TRBJ2-3, with D maybe TRBD2 (6 bases). Germline loops: CDR1 SGHTA, CDR2 FQGNSA. The CDR3 contains 16 residues. V lost 3 bases and J 6 bases, leaving 19 bases between the germline ends. The CDR3, as DNA: TGTGCCAGCAGCTTGGGCCCACAGGCCGGGGGTGATACGCAGTATTTT. Residues: CASSLGPQAGGDTQYF.

The genes are TRBV7-2 and TRBJ2-5, with D unresolved. The CDR3 length is 13 residues. V lost 0 bases and J 3 bases, leaving 5 bases between the germline ends. The germline gives CDR1 SGHTA, CDR2 FQGNSA. This CDR3 reads CASSLAKKETQYF. The CDR3 DNA reads TGTGCCAGCAGCTTAGCGAAGAAAGAGACCCAGTACTTC.

The chain employs TRBV3-1 (or the pseudogene TRBV3-2) and TRBJ2-5; a possible D gene is TRBD2 (6 bases). Trimming pared 1 base from V and 13 bases from J, leaving 13 bases between. Germline V gene sequence: CDR1 LGHDT, CDR2 YNNKEL (reference sequence). This CDR3 is built from 12 residues. The CDR3 region is CASSQAGGLRYF. The CDR3 DNA reads as TGTGCCAGCAGCCAAGCCGGGGGACTCCGGTACTTC.

This clone was observed a single time. This chain connects TRBV5-5 to TRBJ1-2; D not resolved. CDR3 length: 15 residues. Looked up from germline, CDR1 is SGHKS and CDR2 is YYEKEE (reference sequence). The V gene lost 0 bases and the J gene lost 0 bases, with 9 bases spanning the gap. The CDR3, as DNA: TGTGCCAGCAGCTTGGCCCGGAATACTAACTATGGCTACACCTTC. It is translated as CASSLARNTNYGYTF.

This chain links TRBV19 with TRBJ2-3; TRBD1 aligns across 8 bases. The V and J ends lost 3 bases and 6 bases, in that order; junction bases with no gene match: 8. This CDR3 spans 15 amino acids. Per germline, CDR1 LNHDA and CDR2 SQIVND (reference sequence). This CDR3 reads CASSIGQGASDTQYF. The CDR3 DNA sequence: TGTGCCAGTAGTATCGGACAGGGTGCGTCGGATACGCAGTATTTT. The complete variable domain, with remaining parts taken from reference TRBV19 and TRBJ2-3, reads DGGITQSPKYLFRKEGQNVTLSCEQNLNHDAMYWYRQDPGQGLRLIYYSQIVNDFQKGDIAEGYSVSREKKESFPLTVTSAQKNPTAFYLCASSIGQGASDTQYFGPGTRLTVL.

The chain has TRBV29-1 and TRBJ2-7; D is undetermined. Germline V gene lookup returns CDR1 SQVTM and CDR2 ANQGSEA. With 2 bases removed from V and 6 bases from J, the gap between germline ends came to 11 bases. This CDR3 is 12 amino acids long. CDR3 in amino acids: CSVESALSEQYF. The CDR3 DNA reads as TGCAGCGTTGAAAGCGCGTTGAGCGAGCAGTACTTC.

V and J are TRBV6-2 or TRBV6-3 and TRBJ2-5, with D maybe TRBD2 (6 bases). Germline-derived CDR1 and CDR2 are MNHEY and SVGEGT. The CDR3 sequence is 16 residues long. V was shortened by 0 bases and J by 5 bases, with 16 bases between the two germline ends. The CDR3 sequence: CASSYSKAGSWETQYF. DNA of the CDR3: TGTGCCAGCAGTTACTCGAAGGCGGGATCCTGGGAGACCCAGTACTTC.

J is TRBJ2-5 and V is TRBV7-9; a weak D match, TRBD2 (6 bases). V gave up 0 bases and J gave up 5 bases, with 13 bases separating them. Germline values: CDR1 SEHNR, CDR2 FQNEAQ (reference sequence). The CDR3 covers 15 residues. The CDR3 loop is CASSLAPGDLETQYF. CDR3 bases: TGTGCCAGCAGCTTAGCGCCCGGGGACTTGGAGACCCAGTACTTC.